The entry that follows covers one T cell receptor beta chain sequence. The antigen it binds to is not known. The input lacks base qualities; no much larger clone sits a single base away. Deletion took 6 bases off V and 0 bases off J, with a span of 20 bases between the germline ends. CDR1 and CDR2, per the germline V gene, are ENHRY and SYGVKD. Measured from the cysteine to the phenylalanine, the CDR3 is 18 residues long. The kept DNA is CDR3 alone, 54 bases in frame from the first base. The sample belongs to a study of Graves' ophthalmopathy and Graves' hyperthyroidism (dated by TCRdb to the late 2010s). Background for the entire study: Peripheral blood samples were taken at the time of initial diagnosis, before any treatment was given. For independent validation, a separate cohort was made up of 18 to 20 hyperthyroidism patients plus 17 patients who later progressed from hyperthyroidism to ophthalmopathy. TCR beta repertoire signatures were used to distinguish Graves' ophthalmopathy from Graves' hyperthyroidism and to predict progression to ophthalmopathy. Following sampling, methimazole starting at 30 mg daily was administered to hyperthyroidism patients, and high-dose intravenous methylprednisolone was administered to ophthalmopathy patients. T-cell repertoires of thyroid tissue and blood were compared in several hyperthyroidism patients. To explore V-J signatures that distinguish ophthalmopathy from hyperthyroidism, a discovery set of around 100 patients was enrolled, made up of some 41 with ophthalmopathy and roughly 55 with stable hyperthyroidism. In total, approximately 140 blood samples were TCR-sequenced: 40 to 45 ophthalmopathy, under 85 hyperthyroidism and some 17 hyperthyroidism-to-ophthalmopathy patients. The study at large found these results: In validation, the model predicted ophthalmopathy progression with about 71% sensitivity and approximately 75% specificity; about a dozen predicted patients were CT-confirmed with GO in a median of approximately six months. Most expanded thyroid clonotypes with frequency above 0.001 were also detected in blood, suggesting blood repertoires may reflect the thyroid immune response. Ophthalmopathy was separated from stable hyperthyroidism by the 13-signature model with roughly 90% sensitivity and around 81% specificity in cross-validation and with 80%/75% in the test set. No statistical method was used to predetermine the sample size, and group allocation was not hidden from the investigators.

Patients with ophthalmopathy had moderately to severely active disease, with a Clinical Activity Score of 3 or more, a NOSPECS grade of 4 or more, and a disease duration of less than 3 months. Patients were excluded if they had other autoimmune diseases, uncontrolled infections, pregnancy or lactation. Diagnosis was based on clinical symptoms, serum thyroxine, TRAb, thyroid ultrasound and orbital computed tomography. PBMCs were isolated from more than 8 ml of fresh peripheral blood by Ficoll-Paque density gradient centrifugation. Total RNA was extracted using Trizol reagent, and RNA quality was checked on an Agilent 2100 Bioanalyzer. For repertoire sequencing, TCR beta CDR3 regions were amplified from RNA transcripts. HTBI primers and the Qiagen OneStep RT-PCR kit were used in a first-round RT-PCR, which was followed by a second-round multiplex PCR, size selection and purification. Libraries were sequenced paired-end with 100 bp reads on an Illumina HiSeq2000. On the study's bioinformatics: SOAPnuke was used for read processing, and reads with adapters, uncalled bases, a mean Phred below 15, or no exact constant-primer or identifier match were discarded. COPE v1.2.5 was used to merge the high-quality paired reads. Unique nucleotide sequences were defined as clonotypes and aligned to IMGT TRB V, D and J references using MiTCR v1.1. The analysis was limited to V-J combinations with a frequency above 0.0001, which together covered 99% to 99.2% of repertoires. A TCR clonal expansion and chaos score per V-J combination was defined as the ratio of F50 clonal expansion to chaos observed in the TCRdist matrix. Welch's t-statistics and random forest were used to reduce features to more than ten V-J combinations, which were fed into a naive Bayes classifier. The Morisita-Horn index was used to measure how similar the thyroid and blood repertoires were. TCRdb took the public reads, trimmed them with fastp at Q25, ran MiXCR for clone calling and kept in-frame beta chains. CDR3 protein duplicates are merged, each entry listing the most common genes and DNA. In this record, the V and J calls reflect TCRdb's handling and not the investigators' own analysis. Here the sample has more than 550,000 distinct CDR3 sequences; about two fifths occur a single time. Clones ranked in the top ten supply 3% to 3.5% of the sample.

The origin of this receptor is an adult man with Graves' ophthalmopathy. Rearrangement joined TRBV10-3 to TRBJ2-2; the D segment might be TRBD1 or TRBD2, since each matches 5 bases. Specimen: peripheral blood. In nucleotides, the sequence is TGTGCCATCAGCTCAGAGGGAACAGGCACTTCGAACACCGGGGAGCTGTTTTTT. This encodes CAISSEGTGTSNTGELFF.